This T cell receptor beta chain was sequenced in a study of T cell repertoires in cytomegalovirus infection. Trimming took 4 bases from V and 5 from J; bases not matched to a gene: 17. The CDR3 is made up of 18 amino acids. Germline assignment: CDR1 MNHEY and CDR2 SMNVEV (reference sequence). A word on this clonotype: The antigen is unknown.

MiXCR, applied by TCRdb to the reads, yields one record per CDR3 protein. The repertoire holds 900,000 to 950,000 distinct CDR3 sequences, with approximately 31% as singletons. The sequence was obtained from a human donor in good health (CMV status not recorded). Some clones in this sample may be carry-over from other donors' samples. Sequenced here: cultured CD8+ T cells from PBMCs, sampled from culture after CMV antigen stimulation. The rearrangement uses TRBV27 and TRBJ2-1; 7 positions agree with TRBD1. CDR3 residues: CASSSPLYRGPANNEQFF. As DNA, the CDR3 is TGTGCCAGCAGTTCTCCCCTTTACAGGGGCCCAGCTAACAATGAGCAGTTCTTC.